This T cell receptor beta chain was sequenced for a study of T cell changes during pregnancy in multiple sclerosis (dated by TCRdb to between 2018 and 2021). With regard to the full study: The study looked at changes in the T cell repertoire across pregnancy in women with multiple sclerosis.

The library was made by the immunoSEQ multiplex PCR assay. Here the immuneACCESS table is served through TCRdb, limited to in-frame sequences with V and J called. Missing clones are a known gap in these copies; in checked studies unresolved V genes cover under half, and the rest lacks a known reason. A total of about 100,000 clones appear in this sample, just over 90% of them only once. Of the sample, 1% to 1.5% is held by the ten largest clones. Trimming leaves V shorter by 0 bases and J shorter by 4 bases, with the junction holding 3 bases beyond the gene matches. The germline V gene yields LGHNA for CDR1 and YNFKEQ for CDR2. The CDR3 runs 15 amino acids, cysteine and phenylalanine included. The CDR3 DNA has 45 bases and is translated from base 1. About this clone: It lacks a known antigen. There are no base qualities to consult, and no much larger clone falls within one base.

The sequenced sample was peripheral blood, obtained in the second trimester of pregnancy. This sequence originates from a female donor with multiple sclerosis, enrolled in a pregnancy study. The chain is assembled from TRBV4-2 and TRBJ1-5; TRBD1 agrees with 7 junctional bases. The DNA reads as follows: TGTGCCAGCAGCCAAGAACAGGGGTGGAATCAGCCCCAGCATTTT. Protein translation: CASSQEQGWNQPQHF.